The subject of this entry is one TCR beta chain. RNA transcripts gave rise to amplified TCR beta CDR3 regions. Carried out on the TCR CDR3, a first-round RT-PCR used the HTBI primer set. A single record per CDR3 protein comes from TCRdb applying MiXCR to the multiplex PCR reads. The sample includes approximately 530,000 distinct CDR3 sequences, less than 20% seen only once; the top ten take about half. The data were taken from a study of T cells in Graves' hyperthyroidism and ophthalmopathy. V shed 6 bases and J shed 7 bases, with 12 bases lying between them. Germline CDR1 is MNHEY and CDR2 is SVGEGT. This CDR3 is 12 amino acids long.

The sequence derives from a man in his forties with Graves' ophthalmopathy. This sequence joins TRBV6-2 or TRBV6-3 and TRBJ1-1, with no clear D. The specimen was blood. This chain's CDR3 is CASSHEGSEAFF. The CDR3 DNA sequence: TGTGCCAGCAGCCACGAGGGAAGTGAAGCTTTCTTT.